The clone carrying this TCR beta chain was detected a few times. Antigen: not known. Using a J-beta primer mix together with a sample-barcoded 5' primer, a second PCR was run for about 6 to 11 cycles. Tagging of each cDNA molecule was performed by a template-switch adaptor with 12 random nucleotides. TCRdb used MiXCR to reprocess the 5' RACE reads, holding one entry per CDR3 protein. The table shows approximately 760,000 distinct CDR3 sequences, with about 25% occurring only once. Germline V gene lookup returns CDR1 MDHEN and CDR2 SYDVKM. There are 13 residues in the CDR3. V was pared by 3 bases and J by 6 bases, with 10 bases between. The sample originates from a study of blood T cells in healthy people across ages. Overall study results and limits: Both naive CD4+ cell counts and diversity were greater in long-lived donors than in aged donors. Among T cells, TCR beta diversity per million cells dropped roughly linearly as age rose.

The data were also submitted as part of a second study, on T cells of mothers and their children. In that study: RNA extracted was entirely used for cDNA synthesis, around 1.6 ug per 15 ul.

The TCR sequence derives from a boy aged 10-17 years in good health. The sequenced sample consisted of blood. The V call is TRBV28, the J call TRBJ2-3; perhaps D is TRBD1 or TRBD2 (6 bases each). This CDR3 is CASSFKGGDTQYF. The CDR3 region has the DNA TGTGCCAGCAGTTTTAAAGGGGGGGATACGCAGTATTTT.